These 30 T cell receptor beta chains were sequenced from one sample in a study of response to subunit inactivated influenza vaccine. Each CDR3 protein gets one entry after TCRdb re-called the RT-PCR reads with MiXCR. The table has fewer than 800,000 distinct CDR3 sequences, about a sixth seen once; the top ten hold roughly 10%. Specimen: PBMCs from blood, collected less than 13 days after vaccination. The source is a man aged 45-65 years who received an inactivated influenza vaccine.

This clonotype was detected a few times. This rearrangement joins TRBV7-9 to TRBJ1-3; 8 bases map to TRBD1. Germline V gene data show CDR1 as SEHNR and CDR2 as FQNEAQ (reference sequence). This CDR3 region has 16 residues. Trimming removed 5 bases from V and 5 bases from J; junction bases left unmatched: 11. CDR3 region: CASSGTRTGKRNTIYF. The CDR3 DNA reads TGTGCCAGCAGCGGTACACGGACAGGGAAAAGAAACACCATATATTTT.

This clonotype was seen more than once but under ten times. CDR3 region: CSVGEVNQPQHF. The CDR3 DNA follows: TGCAGCGTAGGGGAAGTAAATCAGCCCCAGCATTTT. The chain uses TRBV29-1 and TRBJ1-5; D is possibly TRBD1 (5 bases). There are 12 residues in the CDR3. CDR1 and CDR2 from the germline V gene are SQVTM and ANQGSEA. The V gene lost 6 bases and the J gene lost 4 bases, with 10 bases spanning the gap.

This clonotype was recorded a few times. This chain connects TRBV19 to TRBJ2-1, with D tentatively TRBD1 (6 bases). From germline, CDR1 is LNHDA and CDR2 SQIVND (reference sequence). Trimming pared 6 bases from V and 4 bases from J, leaving 13 bases between. The CDR3 totals 14 residues. The CDR3 region is CASSSGTHYNEQFF. The CDR3 nucleotides read TGTGCCAGTAGCTCCGGGACACATTACAATGAGCAGTTCTTC.

This clonotype has ten or more counts. The chain is built from TRBV7-9 and TRBJ2-7, with 11 bases aligning to TRBD2. J gave up 3 bases and V 5 bases, and 12 bases lay outside the gene matches. The CDR3 runs to 17 residues. From germline, CDR1 is SEHNR and CDR2 FQNEAQ (reference sequence). The CDR3 spells CASSQKRGTSGDYEQYF. The CDR3 DNA follows: TGTGCCAGCAGCCAGAAGAGAGGGACTAGCGGCGACTACGAGCAGTACTTC.

This chain links TRBV29-1 with TRBJ2-7; 11 nucleotides agree with TRBD2. Germline trimming cut 3 bases from V and 3 bases from J; bases unmatched to any gene: 13. This CDR3 has 17 residues. Germline V gene lookup returns CDR1 SQVTM and CDR2 ANQGSEA. The CDR3 sequence is CSVDGLAGETSHYEQYF. The CDR3 coding sequence is TGCAGCGTTGACGGACTAGCGGGTGAAACATCTCACTACGAGCAGTACTTC.

This clonotype was recorded at least ten times. The gene calls are TRBV5-1 and TRBJ2-7, with 7 bases matching TRBD1. The trim removed 3 bases at V and 2 bases at J, leaving 5 bases unmatched. The CDR3 length is 14 residues. Per germline, CDR1 SGHRS and CDR2 YFSETQ. The CDR3 region is CASSSGQATYEQYF. The DNA for the CDR3 is TGCGCCAGCAGCTCCGGACAGGCGACCTACGAGCAGTACTTC. Combining the CDR3 with reference TRBV5-1 and TRBJ2-7 gives the whole variable domain KAGVTQTPRYLIKTRGQQVTLSCSPISGHRSVSWYQQTPGQGLQFLFEYFSETQRNKGNFPGRFSGRQFSNSRSEMNVSTLELGDSALYLCASSSGQATYEQYFGPGTRLTVT.

A few counts support this clonotype. The CDR3 region has the DNA TGTGCCAGCAGTGGGGACTGGAGCACTGAAGCTTTCTTT. This encodes CASSGDWSTEAFF. V is TRBV6-1 and J is TRBJ1-1; D perhaps matches TRBD1 (5 bases). The CDR3 runs 13 residues. Trimming took 4 bases from V and 4 from J, leaving 10 bases between them. From germline, CDR1 is MNHNS and CDR2 SASEGT.

The J gene is TRBJ2-5, the V gene TRBV27; TRBD1 matches at 8 bases. The trim removed 8 bases at V and 5 bases at J, leaving 7 bases unmatched. This CDR3 region has 13 residues. Per germline, CDR1 MNHEY and CDR2 SMNVEV (reference sequence). The CDR3 protein is CASGGQEEETQYF. CDR3 nucleotides: TGTGCCAGCGGGGGACAGGAGGAGGAGACCCAGTACTTC.

The sample holds a few counts of this clonotype. CDR3 loop: CASSLGATGLMNTEAFF. The DNA for the CDR3 is TGTGCCAGCAGCTTGGGGGCGACAGGGTTAATGAACACTGAAGCTTTCTTT. This chain connects TRBV5-5 to TRBJ1-1; 7 bases fit TRBD1. CDR1 is SGHKS and CDR2 is YYEKEE in the germline V gene (reference sequence). The CDR3 covers 17 residues. The trim removed 0 bases at V and 0 bases at J, leaving 8 bases unmatched.

This clonotype was observed a few times. This chain links TRBV15 with TRBJ2-7; no clear D gene. From germline, CDR1 is LNHNV and CDR2 YYDKDF (reference sequence). Trimming removed 3 bases at V and 2 bases at J, with 11 bases between. This CDR3 region has 14 residues. In DNA, the CDR3 is TGTGCCACCAGCAGTCAATTTCCAACCTACGAGCAGTACTTC. Protein sequence: CATSSQFPTYEQYF. Full variable domain (remainder filled in from reference TRBV15 and TRBJ2-7): DAMVIQNPRYQVTQFGKPVTLSCSQTLNHNVMYWYQQKSSQAPKLLFHYYDKDFNNEADTPDNFQSRRPNTSFCFLDIRSPGLGDTAMYLCATSSQFPTYEQYFGPGTRLTVT.

The chain links TRBV20-1 to TRBJ2-3; 12 nucleotides match TRBD2. This CDR3 contains 18 residues. The V gene end was trimmed by 6 bases and the J gene end by 2 bases; junction bases not matched to a gene: 15. The germline gives CDR1 DFQATT, CDR2 SNEGSKA (reference sequence). As DNA, the CDR3 is TGCAGTGCCGGGGAACTAGCGGGGGGCCCAGCCCTCACAGATACGCAGTATTTT. Its protein is CSAGELAGGPALTDTQYF.

The genes are TRBV18 and TRBJ2-7; 12 bases agree with TRBD2. The length of the CDR3 is 16 residues. From germline, CDR1 is KGHSH and CDR2 LQKENI. With V trimmed by 3 bases and J by 0 bases, 3 bases remained unmatched. CDR3 region: CASSPTSGGLSYEQYF. DNA for the CDR3: TGTGCCAGCTCACCGACTAGCGGGGGCCTCTCCTACGAGCAGTACTTC.

The V and J genes are TRBV20-1 and TRBJ2-7, with 10 bases fitting TRBD2. With 0 bases clipped from V and 2 bases from J, the junction kept 7 bases outside the gene matches. Germline V gives CDR1 DFQATT, CDR2 SNEGSKA (reference sequence). The CDR3 is made up of 16 amino acids. The CDR3 DNA sequence: TGCAGTGCTAGAGATCTACGTACTAGCGGGACCTACGAGCAGTACTTC. This codes for CSARDLRTSGTYEQYF.

This clonotype showed up just a few times. V usage is TRBV11-2 and J usage is TRBJ2-3; D is possibly TRBD2 (5 bases). This CDR3 has 13 amino acids. CDR1 SGHAT and CDR2 FQNNGV come from the germline V gene. The ends were cut back, 3 bases at V and 2 bases at J, with 6 bases in the middle. This chain's CDR3 is CASSFGNTDTQYF. The CDR3 nucleotides are TGTGCCAGCAGCTTCGGGAACACAGATACGCAGTATTTT.

The rearrangement joins TRBV12-3 or TRBV12-4 to TRBJ2-4; 7 bases agree with TRBD1. The CDR3 has 13 amino acids. V shed 6 bases and J 9 bases; nucleotides not matched to a gene: 8. The DNA of the CDR3 is TGTGCCAGCAGCCTGGGGACAGAACCCATTCAGTACTTC. It is translated as CASSLGTEPIQYF.

This clonotype appeared a single time. The V gene is TRBV29-1, the J gene TRBJ1-5; a weak D match, TRBD1 (6 bases). The germline CDR1 and CDR2 sequences are SQVTM and ANQGSEA. V dropped 4 bases and J dropped 5 bases, with 12 bases sitting between them. The CDR3 length is 13 residues. CDR3 in DNA: TGCAGCGTTGTAAGAAGGGGGGATCAGCCCCAGCATTTT. It codes for CSVVRRGDQPQHF.

The chain is built from TRBV5-1 and TRBJ2-2; D remains ambiguous. The CDR3 is 16 residues long. V was pared by 4 bases and J by 7 bases, with 20 bases between. Per the germline V gene, CDR1 is SGHRS and CDR2 is YFSETQ. CDR3 amino acids: CASSKAVHLGNGELFF. CDR3 DNA sequence: TGCGCCAGCAGCAAGGCCGTACACCTTGGAAACGGGGAGCTGTTTTTT.

The sample holds one count of this clonotype. CDR3 residues: CASSYGPPNYNEQFF. The CDR3 DNA is TGTGCCAGCAGTTACGGGCCACCCAACTACAATGAGCAGTTCTTC. The chain has TRBV6-5 and TRBJ2-1, with no clear D. V gave up 2 bases and J gave up 3 bases, with 11 bases separating them. This CDR3 is built from 15 residues. Germline lookup yields CDR1 MNHEY and CDR2 SVGAGI.

The chain joins TRBV4-2 to TRBJ2-1; no clear D gene. Trimming removed 1 base from V and 9 bases from J, with 7 bases in between. The CDR3 length is 12 residues. The germline V gene has CDR1 LGHNA and CDR2 YNFKEQ. The DNA for the CDR3 is TGTGCCAGCAGCCAAGGGTCCCTTGAGCAGTTCTTC. Residues: CASSQGSLEQFF.

The CDR3 region is CASSRYGNEQFF. CDR3 coding DNA: TGTGCCAGCAGCCGCTATGGCAATGAGCAGTTCTTC. The J gene is TRBJ2-1, the V gene TRBV7-2; D gene ambiguous. This CDR3 is built from 12 residues. The V and J ends lost 5 bases and 6 bases respectively, with 8 bases between them. CDR1 and CDR2 (germline): SGHTA, FQGNSA. Complete variable domain (other parts from reference TRBV7-2 and TRBJ2-1): GAGVSQSPSNKVTEKGKDVELRCDPISGHTALYWYRQSLGQGLEFLIYFQGNSAPDKSGLPSDRFSAERTGGSVSTLTIQRTQQEDSAVYLCASSRYGNEQFFGPGTRLTVL.

This sequence joins TRBV19 and TRBJ2-2; no definite D call. V was cut by 2 bases and J by 1 base, with 8 bases left in between. CDR1 LNHDA and CDR2 SQIVND come from the germline V gene (reference sequence). The CDR3 loop spans 15 amino acids. CDR3 in DNA: TGTGCCAGTAGTATATCTCGTATGAACACCGGGGAGCTGTTTTTT. Amino acids: CASSISRMNTGELFF.

This clonotype was recorded many times. This chain uses TRBV7-2 with TRBJ2-3, with D possibly being TRBD1 or TRBD2 (6 bases each). V was shortened by 0 bases and J by 4 bases, with 11 bases between the two germline ends. The CDR3 is 15 residues long. The germline CDR1 and CDR2 sequences are SGHTA and FQGNSA. DNA for the CDR3: TGTGCCAGCAGCTTAGCGGGGGGCCCCCCAGATACGCAGTATTTT. Translated: CASSLAGGPPDTQYF.

V and J are TRBV9 and TRBJ2-1, with D possibly TRBD2 on 6 matching bases. Trimming took 0 bases from V and 5 from J, leaving 24 bases between them. The CDR3 has 19 residues. CDR1 and CDR2 (germline): SGDLS, YYNGEE. The DNA for the CDR3 is TGTGCCAGCAGCGTAGCCCCCAACCGTTGGGACTGGAGCGACAATGAGCAGTTCTTC. Protein sequence: CASSVAPNRWDWSDNEQFF.

Points on this clonotype: Relative to the germline gene, one junction end is altered; a read error may explain this. This sequence joins TRBV11-2 and TRBJ2-3, with 7 bases identical to TRBD1. The germline gives CDR1 SGHAT, CDR2 FQNNGV. There are 16 residues in the CDR3. CDR3 bases: TGTGCCAGCAGCTTAGGTCATACAGGGGCGGCAGATACGCACTATTTT. Translation: CASSLGHTGAADTHYF.

This clonotype was observed a few times. The J gene is TRBJ1-6, the V gene TRBV7-8; the D gene is possibly TRBD1 (5 bases). The CDR3 is 14 residues long. Deletions cut 3 bases from V and 4 bases from J, with 7 bases between. Germline-derived CDR1 and CDR2 are SGHVS and FQNEAQ. The CDR3 protein is CASSFDRYNSPLHF. CDR3 nucleotides: TGTGCCAGCAGCTTTGACAGATATAATTCACCCCTCCACTTT.

This clonotype was detected a few times. The chain uses TRBV10-3 and TRBJ1-2, with TRBD1 as a possible D gene (6 bases). Per the germline V gene, CDR1 is ENHRY and CDR2 is SYGVKD. Trimming cost V 2 bases and J 8 bases, with 9 bases left between them. This CDR3 is built from 12 residues. CDR3 DNA sequence: TGTGCCATCAGTGAGACAGGGAACGGCTACACCTTC. It yields the protein CAISETGNGYTF.

This sequence joins TRBV4-1 and TRBJ2-6; D ambiguous. Germline V gene sequence: CDR1 MGHRA, CDR2 YSYEKL. The germline V and J ends were trimmed by 1 base and 3 bases, with 10 bases remaining between them. The CDR3 covers 16 residues. The CDR3 spells CASSQVAGFGANVLTF. The CDR3 nucleotides are TGCGCCAGCAGCCAAGTGGCCGGTTTTGGGGCCAACGTCCTGACTTTC.

The chain combines TRBV5-1 with TRBJ2-1, with 7 bases identical to TRBD2. The CDR3 totals 17 residues. V was clipped by 1 base and J by 5 bases; unmatched bases: 12. Germline V gene sequence: CDR1 SGHRS, CDR2 YFSETQ. The CDR3 coding sequence is TGCGCCAGCAGCTTGTTAACCCTAGCGGTGGGCGACAATGAGCAGTTCTTC. As protein: CASSLLTLAVGDNEQFF.

This clonotype occurred a few times. The genes are TRBV7-2 and TRBJ2-7; 12 nucleotides agree with TRBD2. Germline V lookup: CDR1 SGHTA, CDR2 FQGNSA. CDR3 length: 15 amino acids. Unmatched junction bases numbered 7, after V lost 4 bases and J lost 6 bases. The CDR3 sequence is CASSSRLAGAVEQYF. The CDR3 coding sequence is TGTGCCAGCAGCTCTAGACTAGCGGGAGCTGTCGAGCAGTACTTC.

The table lists this clonotype with a few counts. V and J are TRBV12-3 or TRBV12-4 and TRBJ2-5, with no clear D. The V end lost 3 bases, the J end lost 1 base, and 6 bases lay between the germline ends. The CDR3 sequence is 13 residues long. The CDR3 loop is CASSFVPQETQYF. The CDR3 nucleotides read TGTGCCAGCAGTTTTGTCCCCCAAGAGACCCAGTACTTC.